This T cell receptor beta chain emerged from a study of blood T cells in healthy people across ages. The use of a sample-barcoded 5' primer and a J-beta primer mix characterized a second PCR of about 7 to 12 cycles. The yield of each sample was at least 2.5 million CDR3-containing paired-end reads. MiXCR was run by TCRdb on the 5' RACE reads, yielding one entry per CDR3 protein. In the table there are hundreds of thousands of distinct CDR3 sequences, less than 45% of which are singletons. As regards this clonotype: Its matching antigen is unknown.

Findings and limits, study-wide: Long-lived donors had more naive CD4+ cells and higher diversity than aged donors. Roughly linear age-related decline in beta diversity appeared, significant by age about 40. A strong correlation between TCR beta diversity and naive T cell percentage was seen.

The CDR3 totals 15 residues. CDR1 is MDHEN, CDR2 SYDVKM, per germline. The V gene lost 2 bases and the J gene lost 4 bases, with 14 bases spanning the gap. The clonotype comes from a man aged 80 or over in good health. The sequenced material came from blood. This chain joins TRBV28 and TRBJ1-1, with a tentative D call TRBD1 (5 bases). CDR3 sequence (DNA): TGTGCCAGCAGTTTAGGAGGGCGGGGGACCACTGAAGCTTTCTTT. Translation: CASSLGGRGTTEAFF. Filled out from reference TRBV28 and TRBJ1-1, the complete variable domain reads DVKVTQSSRYLVKRTGEKVFLECVQDMDHENMFWYRQDPGLGLRLIYFSYDVKMKEKGDIPEGYSVSREKKERFSLILESASTNQTSMYLCASSLGGRGTTEAFFGQGTRLTVV.